This T cell receptor (beta chain) was retrieved from a study of read filtering for tumor transcriptome and immune sequencing (TCRdb year 2020). Turning to the overall study: The cohort had around 18 male and 11 to 15 female patients with a mean age of about 71 years, ranging from about 40 to 85. Per sample, about 4 to 10.27 million TCR-region mapped reads were obtained with IR-seq, compared with only about 80 to 1,400 with RNA-seq. After DNase treatment, whole-transcriptome libraries were prepared using the TruSeq RNA Access Library Prep Kit. One main goal was a read-filtering strategy for immune repertoire data, in particular deciding whether clonotypes backed by only one read should be removed. Under revised international staging, 8 or 9 patients fell into R-ISS I, approximately 15 into R-ISS II and six or seven into R-ISS III. Using the same bone marrow samples, the study ran both targeted immune repertoire sequencing and bulk whole-transcriptome sequencing and then compared the TCR repertoires from each method. On the study overall, not on this receptor specifically: In IR-seq, single-read clonotypes were roughly 84% of clonotypes but approximately 4% of total reads; in RNA-seq they were about three quarters of clonotypes and around 40% of reads. The correlation between IR-seq and RNA-seq shared clonotype proportions rose when single-read clonotypes were removed. Compared with RNA-seq, IR-seq captured clonotypes at much higher depth and more reliably, and a smaller IR-seq throughput was enough to identify most shared clonotypes. The sorted CD138-negative fraction was a mixed bone marrow immune population, not purified T cells.

Bone marrow was sampled from every patient at the time of active disease. Bone marrow mononuclear cells were isolated by Ficoll-Hypaque density gradient centrifugation. To remove myeloma plasma cells, the cells were labeled with CD138 magnetic microbeads on a MACS separator, and CD138-negative cells were then collected by negative selection. Flow cytometry with CD138 antibodies on an Attune NxT was used to check how pure the isolated cells were. Total RNA was extracted with TRIzol reagent and quantified with a NanoDrop spectrophotometer. Paired RNA-seq and IR-seq were performed on each patient's CD138-negative bone marrow sample. With regard to this clonotype: Its antigen is unknown. Per-base quality was not reported, and no clone a single base away is much larger than it.

CDR1 is given as SEHNR and CDR2 as FQNEAQ, both from the germline V gene (reference sequence). Deletion took 5 bases off V and 5 bases off J, with a span of 19 bases between the germline ends. The CDR3 starts with the cysteine, ends with the phenylalanine, and has 16 residues. Only the CDR3 portion is preserved as DNA: 48 bases, with reading frame beginning at the first base. TCR libraries were built from 400 ng RNA with the Immunoverse kit, using molecular barcoded adaptors covering alpha/delta and beta/gamma chains. TCR library preparation was performed with the same RNA that was used for transcriptome sequencing. Sequencing of the TCR libraries was done on an Illumina HiSeq 4000 with 2 x 150 cycles. Per the original workflow: With MiXCR, TCR reads were aligned to human V, D, J and C references and assembled into CDR3 clonotypes, with quality filtering and error correction included. The tcR package in R was used to analyze clonotype counts and gene usage diversity. For inspection of raw mapping reads, RNA-seq reads were mapped by STAR aligner version 2.5.3a onto GRCh37 of the human genome. IR-seq fastq files were randomly downsampled with Seqtk 1.3 to test the effect of sequencing depth on detected clonotypes. The public reads were reprocessed in TCRdb via fastp at Q25 and MiXCR, keeping in-frame beta chains. Rows merge per CDR3 protein into single entries with the most common DNA and genes. What appears here as the V and J calls and clone size reflects TCRdb's work, not the paper's. This sample lists roughly 90,000 distinct CDR3 sequences; 10% to 15% were detected once. Jointly, the top ten make up 15% of the sample.

The clonotype was recovered from a donor aged 40 or over with multiple myeloma. Sequenced material: a population of CD138-negative cells sorted from bone marrow. The sample's cell subset or site label is to be understood as: bone marrow mononuclear cells depleted of CD138+ plasma/myeloma cells by negative magnetic selection. The sequence joins TRBV7-9 to TRBJ1-5; no D gene can be assigned with confidence. In nucleotides, the sequence is TGTGCCAGCAGCAAAAGCAGAGGGCGGGAAGATCAGCCCCAGCATTTT. It is translated as CASSKSRGREDQPQHF.